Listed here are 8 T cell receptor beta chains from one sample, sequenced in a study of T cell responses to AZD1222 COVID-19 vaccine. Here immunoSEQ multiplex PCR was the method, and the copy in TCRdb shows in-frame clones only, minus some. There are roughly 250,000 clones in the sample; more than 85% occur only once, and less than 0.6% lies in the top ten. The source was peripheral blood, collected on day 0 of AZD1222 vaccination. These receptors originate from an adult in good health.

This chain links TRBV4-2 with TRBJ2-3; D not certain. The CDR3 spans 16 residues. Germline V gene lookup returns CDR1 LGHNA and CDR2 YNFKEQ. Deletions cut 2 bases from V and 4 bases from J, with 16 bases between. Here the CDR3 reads CASSQNPSFRADTQYF. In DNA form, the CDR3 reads TGTGCCAGCAGCCAAAACCCGTCGTTCCGAGCAGATACGCAGTATTTT.

The CDR3 here is CASSLEIVGSGGYTF. The CDR3 region has the DNA TGTGCCAGCAGCTTAGAGATAGTGGGTAGCGGAGGCTACACCTTC. The J gene is TRBJ1-2, the V gene TRBV7-9; no reliable D call. Trimming removed 1 base from V and 8 bases from J, with 17 bases in between. The CDR3 length is 15 residues. Germline-derived CDR1 and CDR2 are SEHNR and FQNEAQ (reference sequence).

The CDR3, as DNA: TGTGCCAGCAGTTCACACAGGGGGGTTCAGCCCCAGCATTTT. This encodes CASSSHRGVQPQHF. The J gene is TRBJ1-5, the V gene TRBV28; 8 bases are a match to TRBD1. Germline V gene lookup returns CDR1 MDHEN and CDR2 SYDVKM. There are 14 residues in the CDR3. Germline trimming cut 4 bases from V and 6 bases from J; bases unmatched to any gene: 5.

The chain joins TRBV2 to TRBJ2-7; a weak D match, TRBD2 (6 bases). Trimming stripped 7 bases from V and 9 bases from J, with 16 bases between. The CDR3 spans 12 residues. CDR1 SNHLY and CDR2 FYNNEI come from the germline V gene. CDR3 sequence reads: CASIRDSPLQYF. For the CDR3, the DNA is TGTGCCAGCATTAGGGACTCCCCCTTGCAGTACTTC.

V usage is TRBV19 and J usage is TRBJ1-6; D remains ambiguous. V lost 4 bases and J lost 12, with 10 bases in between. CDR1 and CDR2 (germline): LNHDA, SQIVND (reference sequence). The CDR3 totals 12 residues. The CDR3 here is CASSRWAEPLHF. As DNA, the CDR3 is TGTGCCAGTAGTAGGTGGGCCGAACCCCTCCACTTT. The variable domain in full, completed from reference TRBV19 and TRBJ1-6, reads DGGITQSPKYLFRKEGQNVTLSCEQNLNHDAMYWYRQDPGQGLRLIYYSQIVNDFQKGDIAEGYSVSREKKESFPLTVTSAQKNPTAFYLCASSRWAEPLHFGNGTRLTVT.

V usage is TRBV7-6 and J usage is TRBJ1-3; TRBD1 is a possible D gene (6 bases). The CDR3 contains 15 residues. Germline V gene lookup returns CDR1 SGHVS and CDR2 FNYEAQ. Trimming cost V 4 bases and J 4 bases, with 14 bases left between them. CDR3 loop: CASSSKGGVGNTIYF. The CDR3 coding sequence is TGTGCCAGCAGCTCAAAGGGGGGCGTGGGAAACACCATATATTTT.

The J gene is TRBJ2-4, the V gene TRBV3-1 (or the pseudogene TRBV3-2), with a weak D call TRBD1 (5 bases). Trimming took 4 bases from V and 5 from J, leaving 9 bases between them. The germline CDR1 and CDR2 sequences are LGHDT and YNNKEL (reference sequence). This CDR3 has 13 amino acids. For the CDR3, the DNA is TGTGCCAGCAGCCTAGGGGCGGAAAACATTCAGTACTTC. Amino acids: CASSLGAENIQYF.

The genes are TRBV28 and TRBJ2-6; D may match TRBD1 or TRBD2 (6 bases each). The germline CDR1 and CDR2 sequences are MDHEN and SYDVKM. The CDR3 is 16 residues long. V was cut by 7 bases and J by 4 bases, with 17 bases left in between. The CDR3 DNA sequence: TGTGCCAGCACTCCCTGGTGGGGGGCAGGGGCCAACGTCCTGACTTTC. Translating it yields CASTPWWGAGANVLTF.